A single sample is the source of the 21 T cell receptor beta chains below, sequenced in a study of shared clonotypes between healthy human individuals. The protocol was immunoSEQ multiplex PCR, while the TCRdb copy is restricted to in-frame clones and leaves out a portion. The table records some 700,000 clones, 90% of them present only once. Sequenced sample: memory CD8+ T cells from PBMCs. Indicated subset: CD45RO+ cells pooled with CCR7-negative TemRA cells. Receptors originate from a young man in good health. Some clones in this sample may be carry-over from other donors' samples.

This clone occurred once. The genes are TRBV6-5 and TRBJ2-7; either TRBD1 or TRBD2 may fit D (5 bases each). Germline CDR1 is MNHEY and CDR2 is SVGAGI. Trimming removed 2 bases from V and 7 bases from J, with 12 bases in between. The CDR3 has 13 amino acids. CDR3 loop: CASSYGTSREQYF. CDR3 nucleotide sequence: TGTGCCAGCAGTTACGGGACCTCACGTGAGCAGTACTTC.

This chain links TRBV11-1 with TRBJ2-5, with 8 bases aligning to TRBD2. This CDR3 has 16 residues. Germline CDR1 SGHAT, CDR2 FQDESV (reference sequence). The V segment lost 5 bases and the J segment 2 bases; nucleotides outside the gene matches: 10. As DNA, the CDR3 is TGTGCCAGCAGCCCCGACCCTGGACTAGCTCAAGAGACCCAGTACTTC. Protein sequence: CASSPDPGLAQETQYF.

The count of this clone is one. The chain employs TRBV4-3 and TRBJ2-3; D is unresolved. V lost 2 bases, J lost 3 bases, and 9 bases lay in between. Germline V lookup: CDR1 LGHNA, CDR2 YSLEER. The CDR3 is 14 residues long. The CDR3 sequence: CASSQSGETDTQYF. In DNA form, the CDR3 reads TGCGCCAGCAGCCAATCCGGCGAAACAGATACGCAGTATTTT.

In this sample, this clone turned up once. The gene calls are TRBV7-7 and TRBJ2-5, with TRBD1 matching over 12 bases. Losses at the gene ends were 4 bases for V and 3 bases for J; bases not matched to a gene: 3. The CDR3 consists of 15 residues. Per the germline V gene, CDR1 is SSHAT and CDR2 is FNYEAQ (reference sequence). CDR3 sequence: CASSSGTGGKETQYF. CDR3 DNA sequence: TGTGCCAGCAGCTCCGGGACAGGGGGCAAAGAGACCCAGTACTTC. Full variable domain (remainder filled in from reference TRBV7-7 and TRBJ2-5): GAGVSQSPRYKVTKRGQDVTLRCDPISSHATLYWYQQALGQGPEFLTYFNYEAQPDKSGLPSDRFSAERPEGSISTLTIQRTEQRDSAMYRCASSSGTGGKETQYFGPGTRLLVL.

The chain combines TRBV6-1 with TRBJ2-7; D is ambiguous. CDR1 is MNHNS, CDR2 SASEGT, per germline. The CDR3 spans 11 residues. The V and J ends lost 3 bases and 5 bases respectively, with 5 bases between them. The CDR3 sequence: CASSDPDEQYF. The CDR3 DNA reads TGTGCCAGCAGTGATCCCGACGAGCAGTACTTC.

Comment on this clone: The CDR3 carries no conserved terminal phenylalanine or tryptophan, so it likely arises from a read error. Because the CDR3's place on the DNA is in doubt, the DNA is left out and the CDR3 is given as listed by TCRdb. This rearrangement joins TRBV29-1 to TRBJ1-2; the table calls TRBD1, which could not be checked here. Germline assignment: CDR1 SQVTM and CDR2 ANQGSEA. The CDR3 numbers 9 amino acids, ends counted. The CDR3: CSVPGQPRL.

This chain uses TRBV7-9 with TRBJ1-2; D perhaps matches TRBD1 (5 bases). This CDR3 has 17 residues. V gave up 1 base and J gave up 7 bases, with 22 bases separating them. Germline lookup yields CDR1 SEHNR and CDR2 FQNEAQ (reference sequence). The CDR3: CASSLGQTALAYAGYTF. CDR3 DNA: TGTGCCAGCAGCTTAGGGCAGACAGCCCTTGCATACGCTGGCTACACCTTC.

The genes are TRBV7-9 and TRBJ1-1; D ambiguous. CDR1 is SEHNR and CDR2 is FQNEAQ in the germline V gene (reference sequence). V shed 4 bases and J shed 3 bases, with 12 bases lying between them. The CDR3 consists of 14 residues. CDR3 amino acids: CASSSSTEDTEAFF. Here the CDR3 DNA reads TGTGCCAGCAGCTCGAGCACAGAGGACACTGAAGCTTTCTTT. Drawing the rest from reference TRBV7-9 and TRBJ1-1, the complete variable domain is DTGVSQNPRHKITKRGQNVTFRCDPISEHNRLYWYRQTLGQGPEFLTYFQNEAQLEKSRLLSDRFSAERPKGSFSTLEIQRTEQGDSAMYLCASSSSTEDTEAFFGQGTRLTVV.

The chain employs TRBV6-5 and TRBJ2-2, with D unclear. The CDR3 is 13 residues long. V was pared by 2 bases and J by 7 bases, with 8 bases between. The germline V gene encodes CDR1 MNHEY and CDR2 SVGAGI. CDR3 DNA: TGTGCCAGCAGTTACGAAAGCAGCGGGGAGCTGTTTTTT. This codes for CASSYESSGELFF.

The chain is built from TRBV27 and TRBJ2-2; 8 nucleotides align to TRBD1. Germline CDR1 is MNHEY and CDR2 is SMNVEV (reference sequence). This CDR3 is built from 15 residues. V lost 5 bases to trimming and J lost 7 bases; unmatched junction nucleotides: 9. The CDR3 is CASSVLRGRGGELFF. CDR3 DNA: TGTGCCAGCAGTGTACTCAGGGGGCGCGGCGGGGAGCTGTTTTTT.

This chain connects TRBV19 to TRBJ2-7; TRBD1 is a possible D gene (5 bases). Trimming left V 7 bases short and J 5 bases short, with 15 bases between. The CDR3 is made up of 13 amino acids. CDR1 LNHDA and CDR2 SQIVND come from the germline V gene (reference sequence). The CDR3 DNA reads TGTGCCAGTACCCCACGGCAGGGTGACGAGCAGTACTTC. Amino acids: CASTPRQGDEQYF.

The genes are TRBV11-2 and TRBJ2-7; maybe TRBD2 (5 bases). This CDR3 is built from 16 residues. Trimming cost V 1 base and J 7 bases, with 20 bases left between them. CDR1 SGHAT and CDR2 FQNNGV come from the germline V gene. Written as DNA, the CDR3 is TGTGCCAGCAGCTTAGTATCGTGGACGGGGTTACCTGAGCAGTACTTC. Encoded protein: CASSLVSWTGLPEQYF.

This chain connects TRBV15 to TRBJ1-2; weak D call: TRBD1 (6 bases). The V end was cut by 0 bases, the J end by 0 bases, with 11 bases between. The CDR3 totals 16 residues. Per germline, CDR1 LNHNV and CDR2 YYDKDF (reference sequence). This CDR3 reads CATSRDRGGANYGYTF. The CDR3 DNA follows: TGTGCCACCAGCAGAGATCGAGGGGGGGCTAACTATGGCTACACCTTC.

The chain joins TRBV7-9 to TRBJ2-7, with 8 nucleotides matching TRBD1. CDR1 is SEHNR, CDR2 FQNEAQ, per germline (reference sequence). The J segment lost 3 bases and the V segment lost 2 bases, leaving 6 bases of the junction unmatched. The length of the CDR3 is 15 residues. The CDR3 region is CASSLPGTGFYEQYF. The DNA for the CDR3 is TGTGCCAGCAGCTTACCCGGGACAGGATTCTACGAGCAGTACTTC.

This clone was detected once. The rearrangement uses TRBV27 and TRBJ1-1; 7 bases are shared with TRBD1. Germline V CDR1 and CDR2: MNHEY, SMNVEV (reference sequence). This CDR3 contains 14 residues. The junction had 4 bases not matched to a gene; V was cut back by 2 bases and J by 4 bases. Here the CDR3 DNA reads TGTGCCAGCAGTTTAGGAGGGGGCGGCACTGAAGCTTTCTTT. The encoded protein is CASSLGGGGTEAFF.

The chain employs TRBV27 and TRBJ2-5, with TRBD1 matching over 9 bases. The V gene end was trimmed by 5 bases and the J gene end by 1 base; junction bases not matched to a gene: 14. The CDR3 runs to 18 residues. The germline V gene has CDR1 MNHEY and CDR2 SMNVEV (reference sequence). The CDR3 DNA reads as TGTGCCAGCAGTCCTTCCAGCACTTTACAGGGGGCCCAAGAGACCCAGTACTTC. Residues: CASSPSSTLQGAQETQYF.

The rearrangement uses TRBV13 and TRBJ1-1; 8 bases map to TRBD1. Germline CDR1 PRHDT, CDR2 FYEKMQ (reference sequence). J lost 3 bases, V lost 3 bases, and 9 bases had no gene match. This CDR3 has 16 amino acids. The CDR3 DNA is TGTGCCAGCAGCTTGGGTTACAGGGGGAAAGACACTGAAGCTTTCTTT. It translates to CASSLGYRGKDTEAFF.

The chain joins TRBV19 to TRBJ2-1, with TRBD2 matching over 8 bases. The germline V gene encodes CDR1 LNHDA and CDR2 SQIVND (reference sequence). The ends lost 1 base at V and 8 bases at J; junction bases unmatched: 4. The CDR3 is 14 amino acids. The DNA of the CDR3 is TGTGCCAGTAGTATAGCGGGAGGGCCAGATGAGCAGTTCTTC. Translation gives CASSIAGGPDEQFF.

V usage is TRBV13 and J usage is TRBJ1-2; TRBD1 is a possible D gene (6 bases). The CDR3 runs 12 residues. Looked up from germline, CDR1 is PRHDT and CDR2 is FYEKMQ (reference sequence). V dropped 11 bases and J dropped 6 bases, with 16 bases sitting between them. The CDR3 loop reads CAGVQGSDGYTF. The CDR3, as DNA: TGTGCCGGCGTACAGGGATCAGATGGCTACACCTTC. The whole variable domain, remainder taken from reference TRBV13 and TRBJ1-2, is AAGVIQSPRHLIKEKRETATLKCYPIPRHDTVYWYQQGPGQDPQFLISFYEKMQSDKGSIPDRFSAQQFSDYHSELNMSSLELGDSALYFCAGVQGSDGYTFGSGTRLTVV.

This chain joins TRBV13 and TRBJ2-1, with 11 bases lining up with TRBD1. Germline loops: CDR1 PRHDT, CDR2 FYEKMQ (reference sequence). This CDR3 is 16 amino acids long. V lost 6 bases and J lost 7; bases outside the gene matches: 11. The CDR3 sequence: CASRPLDRGRLNEQFF. The CDR3 nucleotides read TGTGCCAGCAGGCCCCTGGACAGGGGGCGCTTGAATGAGCAGTTCTTC. The whole variable domain, remainder taken from reference TRBV13 and TRBJ2-1, is AAGVIQSPRHLIKEKRETATLKCYPIPRHDTVYWYQQGPGQDPQFLISFYEKMQSDKGSIPDRFSAQQFSDYHSELNMSSLELGDSALYFCASRPLDRGRLNEQFFGPGTRLTVL.

This chain links TRBV6-1 with TRBJ2-7; D might be TRBD1 or TRBD2, each matching 5 bases. The V gene's germline CDR1 is MNHNS and CDR2 SASEGT. CDR3 length: 14 amino acids. With 0 bases removed from V and 4 bases from J, the gap between germline ends came to 10 bases. The CDR3 region is CASSEAGRTYEQYF. CDR3 DNA sequence: TGTGCCAGCAGTGAAGCGGGACGGACATACGAGCAGTACTTC.